The present entry profiles one TCR beta chain with its context. Its specificity is unknown. The repertoire was sequenced with immunoSEQ multiplex PCR; TCRdb's copy has only in-frame clones and lacks some. The sample contains around 120,000 clones, 93% of which appear only once. This entry is derived from a study of T cell responses to AZD1222 COVID-19 vaccine. Findings and caveats of the study: Sampled repertoires all dated from after the peak T cell response.

Trimming pared 6 bases from V and 1 base from J, leaving 3 bases between. CDR3 size: 11 residues. Germline V gene lookup returns CDR1 LNHDA and CDR2 SQIVND (reference sequence). The receptor was derived from an adult who received the AZD1222 COVID-19 vaccine. The sample in question was peripheral blood, obtained 28 days after the second AZD1222 dose. The rearrangement links TRBV19 to TRBJ1-1; D unresolved. Here the CDR3 reads CASRRNTEAFF. CDR3 DNA sequence: TGTGCCAGTAGAAGGAACACTGAAGCTTTCTTT.